These 12 T cell receptor beta chains were sequenced from one sample in a study of T cell responses to AZD1222 COVID-19 vaccine. Libraries were prepared by immunoSEQ multiplex PCR; TCRdb keeps only in-frame clonotypes and omits some of them. Among under 150,000 clones listed, 93% were seen once. The sample consisted of peripheral blood, taken on day 0 of AZD1222 vaccination. These receptors all stem from an adult in good health.

The chain employs TRBV27 and TRBJ1-1, with 8 bases that match TRBD1. The length of the CDR3 is 14 residues. CDR1 and CDR2 (germline): MNHEY, SMNVEV (reference sequence). Unmatched junction bases numbered 5, after V lost 2 bases and J lost 6 bases. Here the CDR3 DNA reads TGTGCCAGCAGTTTACAGGGGGCTTATTCTGAAGCTTTCTTT. Protein product: CASSLQGAYSEAFF.

This chain uses TRBV10-1 with TRBJ1-4; maybe TRBD1 (5 bases). Between the trimmed V and J ends, which lost 10 bases and 8 bases, there was a span of 17 bases. The CDR3 spans 13 residues. Germline-derived CDR1 and CDR2 are WNHNN and SYGVQD (reference sequence). In nucleotides, the CDR3 is TGCGCCACCCAGGGTTCATGTAAGGAAAAACTGTTTTTT. Translation gives CATQGSCKEKLFF.

The CDR3 DNA sequence: TGTGCCACCAGCAGAAGATCCCCGCGGCGCGAGCAGTACTTC. This codes for CATSRRSPRREQYF. The V and J genes are TRBV15 and TRBJ2-7; no reliable D call. The CDR3 spans 14 residues. Germline V CDR1 and CDR2: LNHNV, YYDKDF (reference sequence). Deletions cut 2 bases from V and 6 bases from J, with 14 bases between.

V is TRBV7-7 and J is TRBJ2-2; the D is unclear. V was pared by 4 bases and J by 0 bases, with 12 bases between. The germline gives CDR1 SSHAT, CDR2 FNYEAQ (reference sequence). This CDR3 has 16 residues. The CDR3 DNA follows: TGTGCCAGCAGCTCTTCTCCGGGTTCGAACACCGGGGAGCTGTTTTTT. It specifies CASSSSPGSNTGELFF.

The chain couples TRBV18 to TRBJ1-1; D is perhaps TRBD1 (5 bases). Germline V gives CDR1 KGHSH, CDR2 LQKENI. The CDR3 sequence is 13 residues long. Trimming left V 6 bases short and J 11 bases short, with 19 bases between. As DNA, the CDR3 is TGTGCCAGCTCGGGCTCGGACATCTTTGACGCTTTCTTT. Translated, it gives CASSGSDIFDAFF.

The V and J genes are TRBV27 and TRBJ1-1, with D uncertain. Trimming took off 3 bases at V and 1 base at J, with 6 bases between the two ends. This CDR3 is 13 amino acids long. Germline CDR1 and CDR2: MNHEY and SMNVEV (reference sequence). The CDR3 DNA is TGTGCCAGCAGTTTGATCAGGAACACTGAAGCTTTCTTT. This sequence encodes CASSLIRNTEAFF.

Only one count was recorded for this clone. This chain uses TRBV9 with TRBJ1-3; 11 nucleotides align to TRBD1. Per germline, CDR1 SGDLS and CDR2 YYNGEE. This CDR3 comprises 17 residues. With V trimmed by 4 bases and J by 0 bases, 6 bases remained unmatched. The CDR3 sequence is CASSPGDRGVSGNTIYF. The CDR3 DNA reads TGTGCCAGCAGCCCCGGGGACAGGGGGGTCTCTGGAAACACCATATATTTT. Based on the CDR3 plus reference TRBV9 and TRBJ1-3, the full variable domain is DSGVTQTPKHLITATGQRVTLRCSPRSGDLSVYWYQQSLDQGLQFLIQYYNGEERAKGNILERFSAQQFPDLHSELNLSSLELGDSALYFCASSPGDRGVSGNTIYFGEGSWLTVV.

This clone was recorded once. The gene calls are TRBV5-4 and TRBJ2-7; 9 bases are a match to TRBD2. CDR1 is SGHNT, CDR2 YYREEE, per germline (reference sequence). The V gene end was trimmed by 3 bases and the J gene end by 5 bases; junction bases not matched to a gene: 9. CDR3 length: 15 residues. CDR3: CASSWGASGVDEQYF. The CDR3 nucleotides are TGTGCCAGCAGCTGGGGGGCTAGCGGGGTAGACGAGCAGTACTTC.

The rearrangement joins TRBV10-1 to TRBJ2-1, with D possibly matching TRBD1 (6 bases). The germline V gene encodes CDR1 WNHNN and CDR2 SYGVQD (reference sequence). Trimming took off 4 bases at V and 5 bases at J, with 15 bases between the two ends. CDR3 size: 15 residues. The CDR3 DNA reads TGCGCCAGCAGTGGGATTGCGGACAGCGACAATGAGCAGTTCTTC. Translating gives CASSGIADSDNEQFF.

This clone came up once. V is TRBV20-1 and J is TRBJ2-1; D gene ambiguous. CDR1 and CDR2 from the germline V gene are DFQATT and SNEGSKA (reference sequence). This CDR3 has 11 amino acids. Deletions cut 6 bases from V and 7 bases from J, with 10 bases between. CDR3 bases: TGCAGTGCATTCTGGGGTAATGAGCAGTTCTTC. This sequence encodes CSAFWGNEQFF.

As to this clone: The same CDR3 is also encoded by other DNA sequences in this sample. This chain connects TRBV5-1 to TRBJ1-1; 9 nucleotides match TRBD1. The CDR3 consists of 14 residues. After removal of 4 bases from V and 5 bases from J, the junction contained 6 bases not matched to a gene. Germline V CDR1 and CDR2: SGHRS, YFSETQ. The DNA of the CDR3 is TGCGCCAGCAGCGTACAGGGGGCTGGGACTGAAGCTTTCTTT. The encoded protein is CASSVQGAGTEAFF.

This chain joins TRBV6-1 and TRBJ1-3; 10 nucleotides agree with TRBD1. V lost 3 bases to trimming and J lost 4 bases; unmatched junction nucleotides: 6. There are 16 residues in the CDR3. From germline, CDR1 is MNHNS and CDR2 SASEGT. The CDR3 nucleotides are TGTGCCAGCAGTGACCCGGACAGGGGGACAGGAAACACCATATATTTT. Protein product: CASSDPDRGTGNTIYF.